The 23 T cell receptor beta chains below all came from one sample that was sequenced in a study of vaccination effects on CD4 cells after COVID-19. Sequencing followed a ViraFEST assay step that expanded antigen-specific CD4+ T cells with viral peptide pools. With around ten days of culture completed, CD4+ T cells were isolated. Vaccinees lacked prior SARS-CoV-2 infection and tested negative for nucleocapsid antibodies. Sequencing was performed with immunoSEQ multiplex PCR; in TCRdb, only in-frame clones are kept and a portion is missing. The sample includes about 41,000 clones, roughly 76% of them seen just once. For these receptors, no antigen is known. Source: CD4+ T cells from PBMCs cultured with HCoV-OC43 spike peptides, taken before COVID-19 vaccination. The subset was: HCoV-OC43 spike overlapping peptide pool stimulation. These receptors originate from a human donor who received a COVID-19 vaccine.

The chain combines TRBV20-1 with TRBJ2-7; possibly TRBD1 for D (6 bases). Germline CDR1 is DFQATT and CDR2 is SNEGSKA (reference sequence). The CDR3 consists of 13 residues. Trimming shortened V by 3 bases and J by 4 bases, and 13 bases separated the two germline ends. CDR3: CSASRQGKYEQYF. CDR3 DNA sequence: TGCAGTGCTAGTAGGCAGGGGAAATACGAGCAGTACTTC.

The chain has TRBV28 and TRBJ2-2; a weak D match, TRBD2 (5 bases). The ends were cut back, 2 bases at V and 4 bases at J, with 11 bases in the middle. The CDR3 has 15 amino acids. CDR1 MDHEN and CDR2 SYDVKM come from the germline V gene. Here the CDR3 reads CASSLIIGSTGELFF. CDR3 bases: TGTGCCAGCAGTTTAATTATAGGGAGCACCGGGGAGCTGTTTTTT.

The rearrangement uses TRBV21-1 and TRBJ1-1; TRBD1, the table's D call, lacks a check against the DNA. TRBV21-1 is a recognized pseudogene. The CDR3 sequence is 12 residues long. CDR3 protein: CARSRGKVEAFF. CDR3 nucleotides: TGTGCCAGATCCAGGGGAAAGGTTGAAGCTTTCTTT.

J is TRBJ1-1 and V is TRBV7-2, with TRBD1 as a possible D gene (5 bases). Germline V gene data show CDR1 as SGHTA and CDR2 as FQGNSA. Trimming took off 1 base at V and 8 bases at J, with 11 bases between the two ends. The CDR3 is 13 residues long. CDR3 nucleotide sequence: TGTGCCAGCAGCTTAGAAGGTGCAGGGGAAGCTTTCTTT. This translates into CASSLEGAGEAFF.

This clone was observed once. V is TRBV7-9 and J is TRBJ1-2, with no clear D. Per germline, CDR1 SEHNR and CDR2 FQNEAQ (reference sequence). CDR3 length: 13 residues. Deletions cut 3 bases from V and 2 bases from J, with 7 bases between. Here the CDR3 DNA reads TGTGCCAGCAGCTTTGCACAGAACTATGGCTACACCTTC. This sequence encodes CASSFAQNYGYTF.

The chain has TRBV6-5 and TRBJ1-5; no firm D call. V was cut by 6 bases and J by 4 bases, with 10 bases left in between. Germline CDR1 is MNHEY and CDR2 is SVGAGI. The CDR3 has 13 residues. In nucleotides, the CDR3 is TGTGCCAGCAGCCAGACGGAGAATCAGCCCCAGCATTTT. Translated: CASSQTENQPQHF.

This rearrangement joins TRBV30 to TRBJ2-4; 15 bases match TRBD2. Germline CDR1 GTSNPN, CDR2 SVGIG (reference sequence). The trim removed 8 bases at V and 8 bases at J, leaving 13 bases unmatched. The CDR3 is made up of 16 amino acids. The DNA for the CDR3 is TGTGCCACCGCTCGACGGACTAGCGGGAGGGGGTACATTCAGTACTTC. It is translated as CATARRTSGRGYIQYF. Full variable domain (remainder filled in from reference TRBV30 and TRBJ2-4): SQTIHQWPATLVQPVGSPLSLECTVEGTSNPNLYWYRQAAGRGLQLLFYSVGIGQISSEVPQNLSASRPQDRQFILSSKKLLLSDSGFYLCATARRTSGRGYIQYFGAGTRLSVL.

The CDR3 sequence is CASSVQTGLDYGYTF. The CDR3 coding sequence is TGTGCCAGCAGCGTCCAGACAGGGTTGGACTATGGCTACACCTTC. The chain links TRBV9 to TRBJ1-2; 7 bases are a match to TRBD1. The V gene end was trimmed by 2 bases and the J gene end by 3 bases; junction bases not matched to a gene: 7. In germline, CDR1 is SGDLS, CDR2 YYNGEE. This CDR3 comprises 15 residues.

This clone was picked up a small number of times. The CDR3 DNA sequence: TGTGCCAGCAGCTTAGGGGACGGCTCCTACGAGCAGTACTTC. It is translated as CASSLGDGSYEQYF. The rearrangement uses TRBV7-9 and TRBJ2-7; D possibly matches TRBD1 or TRBD2 (5 bases each). Germline CDR1 is SEHNR and CDR2 is FQNEAQ (reference sequence). The CDR3 is 14 residues long. Trimming pared 1 base from V and 0 bases from J, leaving 7 bases between.

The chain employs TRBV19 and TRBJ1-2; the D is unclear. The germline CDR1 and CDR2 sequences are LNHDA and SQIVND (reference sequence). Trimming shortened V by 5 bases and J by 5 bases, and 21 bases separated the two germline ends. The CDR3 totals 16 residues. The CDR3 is CASSPLAGSKGYGYTF. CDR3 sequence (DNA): TGTGCCAGTAGTCCCCTGGCGGGCAGCAAAGGGTATGGCTACACCTTC.

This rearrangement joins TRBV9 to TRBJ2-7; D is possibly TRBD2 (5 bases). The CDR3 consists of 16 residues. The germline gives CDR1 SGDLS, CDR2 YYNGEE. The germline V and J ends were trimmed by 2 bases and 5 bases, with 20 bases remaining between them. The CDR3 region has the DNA TGTGCCAGCAGCGTGGGAAATTTGGAGTTGGGAGACGAGCAGTACTTC. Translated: CASSVGNLELGDEQYF.

The CDR3 protein is CASSFWVDYGYTF. The CDR3 nucleotides are TGTGCCAGCAGTTTTTGGGTCGACTATGGCTACACCTTC. J is TRBJ1-2 and V is TRBV6-5; D uncertain. Germline assignment: CDR1 MNHEY and CDR2 SVGAGI. This CDR3 is built from 13 residues. The V gene lost 4 bases and the J gene lost 3 bases, with 9 bases spanning the gap.

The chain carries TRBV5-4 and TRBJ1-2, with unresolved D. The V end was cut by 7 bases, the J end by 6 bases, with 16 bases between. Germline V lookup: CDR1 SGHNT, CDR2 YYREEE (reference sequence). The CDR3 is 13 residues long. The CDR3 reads CASSPRGQDGYTF. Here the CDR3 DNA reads TGTGCCAGCTCGCCGAGAGGGCAAGATGGCTACACCTTC. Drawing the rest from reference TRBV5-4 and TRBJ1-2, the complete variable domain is ETGVTQSPTHLIKTRGQQVTLRCSSQSGHNTVSWYQQALGQGPQFIFQYYREEENGRGNFPPRFSGLQFPNYSSELNVNALELDDSALYLCASSPRGQDGYTFGSGTRLTVV.

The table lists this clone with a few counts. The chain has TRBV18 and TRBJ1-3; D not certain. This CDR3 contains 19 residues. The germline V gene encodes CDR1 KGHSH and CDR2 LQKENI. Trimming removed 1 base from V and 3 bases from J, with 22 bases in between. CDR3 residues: CASSPRLIWKGDLGNTIYF. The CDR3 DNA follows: TGTGCCAGCTCACCACGTCTAATTTGGAAGGGCGACCTTGGAAACACCATATATTTT.

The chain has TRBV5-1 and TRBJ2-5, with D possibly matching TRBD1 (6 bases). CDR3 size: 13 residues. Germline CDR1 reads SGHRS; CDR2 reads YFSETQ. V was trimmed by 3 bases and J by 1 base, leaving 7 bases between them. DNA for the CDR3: TGCGCCAGCAGCTGGGACACCCAAGAGACCCAGTACTTC. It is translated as CASSWDTQETQYF.

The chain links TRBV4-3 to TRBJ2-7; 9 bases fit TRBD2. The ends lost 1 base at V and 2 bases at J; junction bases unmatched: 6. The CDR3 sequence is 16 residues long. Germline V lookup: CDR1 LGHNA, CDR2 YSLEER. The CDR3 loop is CASSQGARGGPYEQYF. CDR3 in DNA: TGCGCCAGCAGCCAAGGGGCGCGGGGGGGTCCCTACGAGCAGTACTTC.

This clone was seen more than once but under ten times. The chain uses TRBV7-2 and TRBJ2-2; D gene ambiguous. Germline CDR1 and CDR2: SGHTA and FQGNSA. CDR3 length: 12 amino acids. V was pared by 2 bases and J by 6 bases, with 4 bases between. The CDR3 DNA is TGTGCCAGCAGCTTATTGGCCGGGGAGCTGTTTTTT. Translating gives CASSLLAGELFF.

The CDR3 region is CSVVSGGLYGYTF. The CDR3 nucleotides are TGCAGCGTTGTGAGTGGAGGACTCTATGGCTACACCTTC. V and J are TRBV29-1 and TRBJ1-2, with D uncertain. The CDR3 extends over 13 amino acids. V gave up 4 bases and J gave up 4 bases, with 13 bases separating them. Germline V lookup: CDR1 SQVTM, CDR2 ANQGSEA. The variable domain in full, with the rest retrieved from reference TRBV29-1 and TRBJ1-2, is SAVISQKPSRDICQRGTSLTIQCQVDSQVTMMFWYRQQPGQSLTLIATANQGSEATYESGFVIDKFPISRPNLTFSTLTVSNMSPEDSSIYLCSVVSGGLYGYTFGSGTRLTVV.

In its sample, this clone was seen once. The CDR3 DNA reads as TGCAGCGCAAGAAGGGGCGGGAGCACAGATACGCAGTATTTT. It translates to CSARRGGSTDTQYF. The chain joins TRBV29-1 to TRBJ2-3; D could derive from TRBD1 or TRBD2 (5 bases each). Trimming left V 7 bases short and J 0 bases short, with 14 bases between. This CDR3 region has 14 residues. Germline V lookup: CDR1 SQVTM, CDR2 ANQGSEA.

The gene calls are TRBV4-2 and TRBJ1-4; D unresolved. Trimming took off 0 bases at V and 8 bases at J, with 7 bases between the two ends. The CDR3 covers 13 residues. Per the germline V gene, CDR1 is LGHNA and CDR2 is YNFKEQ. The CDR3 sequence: CASSQDQTEKLFF. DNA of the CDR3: TGTGCCAGCAGCCAAGATCAAACCGAAAAACTGTTTTTT.

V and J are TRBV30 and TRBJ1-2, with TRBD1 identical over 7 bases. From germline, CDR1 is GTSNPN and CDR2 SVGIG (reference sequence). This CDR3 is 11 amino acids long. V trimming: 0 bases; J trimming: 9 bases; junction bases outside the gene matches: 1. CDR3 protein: CAWSVTGSYTF. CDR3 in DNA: TGTGCCTGGAGTGTGACAGGGAGCTACACCTTC.

CDR3 DNA: TGTGCCAGCACCAGACTAGCGGGGAACACCGGGGAGCTGTTTTTT. This gives the protein CASTRLAGNTGELFF. This chain connects TRBV2 to TRBJ2-2; TRBD2 agrees at 10 bases. The CDR3 runs to 15 residues. Germline V gene lookup returns CDR1 SNHLY and CDR2 FYNNEI. V dropped 7 bases and J dropped 1; count of bases not matched to a gene: 3.

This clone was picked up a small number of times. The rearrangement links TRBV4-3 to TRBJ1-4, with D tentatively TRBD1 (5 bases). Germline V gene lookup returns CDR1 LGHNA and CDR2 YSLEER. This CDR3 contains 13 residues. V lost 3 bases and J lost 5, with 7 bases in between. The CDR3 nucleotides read TGCGCCAGCAGCCAGCGGGGGAATGAAAAACTGTTTTTT. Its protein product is CASSQRGNEKLFF.